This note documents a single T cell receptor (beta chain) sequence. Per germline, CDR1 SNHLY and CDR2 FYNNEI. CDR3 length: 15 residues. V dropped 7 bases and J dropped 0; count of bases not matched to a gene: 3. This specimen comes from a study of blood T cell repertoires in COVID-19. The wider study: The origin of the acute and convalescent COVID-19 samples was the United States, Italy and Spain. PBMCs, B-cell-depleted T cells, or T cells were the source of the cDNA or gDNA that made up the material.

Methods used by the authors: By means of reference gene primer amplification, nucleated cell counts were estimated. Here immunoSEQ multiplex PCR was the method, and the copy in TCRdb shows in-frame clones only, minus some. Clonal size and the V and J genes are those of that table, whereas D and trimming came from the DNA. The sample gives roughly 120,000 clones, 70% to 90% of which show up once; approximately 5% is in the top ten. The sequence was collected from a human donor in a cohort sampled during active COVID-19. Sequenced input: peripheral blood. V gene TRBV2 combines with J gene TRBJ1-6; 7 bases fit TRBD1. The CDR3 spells CASNSGGSYNSPLHF. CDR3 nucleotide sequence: TGTGCCAGCAACTCAGGGGGCTCCTATAATTCACCCCTCCACTTT.